Here is one T cell receptor beta chain with its context. The data were taken from a study of cytomegalovirus exposure and HLA in healthy donors. Use of 60 Vbeta and 13 Jbeta primers characterized the PCR. This table comes from immunoSEQ multiplex PCR, and its TCRdb copy is limited to in-frame clones, with some not included. The sample includes about 140,000 clones, roughly 80% of them seen just once. V shed 8 bases, J shed 11 bases, and the junction held 17 bases outside the gene matches. CDR3 length equals 14 residues. Germline V lookup: CDR1 MNHEY, CDR2 SVGAGI. Sample: PBMCs. The receptor was derived from a female donor in good health and CMV-seronegative. The chain couples TRBV6-5 to TRBJ2-5, with 7 bases fitting TRBD1. The CDR3 DNA follows: TGTGCCAGCGGAGCCCTTCAGGGGGATAGGGAGCAGTACTTC. As protein: CASGALQGDREQYF.